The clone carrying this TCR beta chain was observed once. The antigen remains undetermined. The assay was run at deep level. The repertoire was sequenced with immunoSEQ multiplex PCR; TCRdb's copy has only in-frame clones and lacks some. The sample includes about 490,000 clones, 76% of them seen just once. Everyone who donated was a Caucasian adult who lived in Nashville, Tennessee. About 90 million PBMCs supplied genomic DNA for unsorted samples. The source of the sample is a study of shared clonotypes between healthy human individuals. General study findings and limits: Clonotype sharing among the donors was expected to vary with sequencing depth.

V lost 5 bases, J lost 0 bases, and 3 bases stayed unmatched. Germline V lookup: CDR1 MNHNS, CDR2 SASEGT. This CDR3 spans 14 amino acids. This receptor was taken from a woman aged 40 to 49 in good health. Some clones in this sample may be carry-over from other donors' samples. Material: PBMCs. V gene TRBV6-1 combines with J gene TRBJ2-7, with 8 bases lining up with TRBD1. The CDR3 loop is CASSWDRSSYEQYF. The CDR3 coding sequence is TGTGCCAGCAGTTGGGACAGGAGCTCCTACGAGCAGTACTTC.